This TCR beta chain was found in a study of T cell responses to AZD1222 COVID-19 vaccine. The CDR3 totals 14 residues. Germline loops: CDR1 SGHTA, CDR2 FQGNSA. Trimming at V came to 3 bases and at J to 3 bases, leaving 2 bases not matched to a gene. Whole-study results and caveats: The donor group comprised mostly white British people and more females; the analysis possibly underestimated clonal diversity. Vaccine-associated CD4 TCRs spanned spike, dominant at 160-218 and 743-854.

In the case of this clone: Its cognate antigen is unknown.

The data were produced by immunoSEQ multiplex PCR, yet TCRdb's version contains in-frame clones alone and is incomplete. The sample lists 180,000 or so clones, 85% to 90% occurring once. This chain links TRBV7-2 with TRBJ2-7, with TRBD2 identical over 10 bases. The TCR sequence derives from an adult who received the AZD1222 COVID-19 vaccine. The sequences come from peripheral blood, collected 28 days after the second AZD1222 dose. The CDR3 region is CASSFRTSGYEQYF. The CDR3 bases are TGTGCCAGCAGCTTCAGGACTAGCGGCTACGAGCAGTACTTC.